Listed below are T cell receptor beta chains from one sample, sequenced in a study of blood T cell repertoires in COVID-19. Generated by immunoSEQ multiplex PCR, the TCRdb table keeps only in-frame clones and is missing some. The sample has roughly 200,000 clones, 75% to 90% seen once; the top ten hold less than 9%. Sequenced material: peripheral blood. These receptors were collected from a woman aged 60-75 years with acute or convalescent COVID-19. Each CDR3 is given with its conserved first and last residue. A D gene is named only where the DNA matches it firmly. Clone size, where shown, is once, few, many, or a class for clones that have expanded.

j_call,cdr3_length,clone_size,v_call,d_call,cdr3_aa,cdr3_nt
TRBJ1-5,16,-,TRBV27,-,CASSPVPWLDIQPQHF,TGTGCCAGCAGTCCGGTCCCTTGGTTAGACATTCAGCCCCAGCATTTT
TRBJ1-5,13,once,TRBV2,-,CASSVRDNQPQHF,TGTGCCAGCAGTGTACGGGACAATCAGCCCCAGCATTTT
TRBJ1-2,12,-,TRBV6-2/TRBV6-3,-,CASSDGGYGYTF,TGTGCCAGCAGTGACGGAGGTTATGGCTACACCTTC
TRBJ1-5,14,once,TRBV19,TRBD1,CASSWGQHNQPQHF,TGTGCCAGTAGTTGGGGACAGCACAATCAGCCCCAGCATTTT
TRBJ1-5,13,-,TRBV18,-,CASSPSNIPPQHF,TGTGCCAGCTCACCGAGTAATATCCCGCCCCAGCATTTT
TRBJ1-1,16,-,TRBV18,-,CASSPAGGRGGTEAFF,TGTGCCAGCTCACCGGCTGGGGGTAGGGGGGGCACTGAAGCTTTCTTT
TRBJ1-5,16,-,TRBV24-1,-,CATSEATGLSNQPQHF,TGTGCCACCAGTGAGGCGACAGGCCTTAGCAATCAGCCCCAGCATTTT
TRBJ2-1,16,-,TRBV10-3,TRBD2,CAISPTSGKMDNEQFF,TGTGCCATCAGTCCGACTAGCGGGAAGATGGACAATGAGCAGTTCTTC
TRBJ2-3,15,-,TRBV2,-,CASSDRGASTDTQYF,TGTGCCAGCAGTGACCGGGGTGCTAGCACAGATACGCAGTATTTT
TRBJ1-2,13,-,TRBV9,-,CASSVDTNYGYTF,TGTGCCAGCAGCGTAGACACGAACTATGGCTACACCTTC
TRBJ2-1,14,-,TRBV27,-,CASGRESGYNEQFF,TGTGCCAGCGGACGGGAGTCGGGTTACAATGAGCAGTTCTTC
TRBJ1-1,14,-,TRBV2,-,CARRRTGMNTEAFF,TGTGCCAGAAGGAGGACGGGGATGAACACTGAAGCTTTCTTT
TRBJ1-1,14,-,TRBV10-3,-,CAISDVRENAEAFF,TGTGCCATCAGTGACGTGAGGGAGAACGCTGAAGCTTTCTTT
TRBJ2-1,15,-,TRBV5-1,TRBD1,CASSERTGGNNEQFF,TGCGCCAGCAGCGAGCGGACAGGGGGCAACAATGAGCAGTTCTTC
TRBJ1-4,16,-,TRBV18,-,CASSPRGWTVDEKLFF,TGTGCCAGCTCACCCCGAGGGTGGACAGTGGATGAAAAACTGTTTTTT
TRBJ2-2,16,once,TRBV27,TRBD2,CASSWVSGEGAGELFF,TGTGCCAGCAGTTGGGTTAGCGGGGAGGGGGCCGGGGAGCTGTTTTTT
TRBJ2-7,13,-,TRBV5-5,-,CASSLRLGYEQYF,TGTGCCAGCAGCCTGAGACTGGGTTACGAGCAGTACTTC
TRBJ1-2,11,-,TRBV20-1,-,CSAMLARGYTF,TGCAGTGCCATGTTGGCCCGTGGCTACACCTTC
TRBJ2-7,13,few,TRBV2,-,CASILTRDYEQYF,TGTGCCAGCATACTCACCCGTGACTACGAGCAGTACTTC
TRBJ2-1,14,-,TRBV23-1,-,CASSPRGSHNEQFF,TGCGCCAGCAGTCCCAGGGGTTCCCACAATGAGCAGTTCTTC
TRBJ2-1,15,-,TRBV7-2,-,CASSLGTSRYNEQFF,TGTGCCAGCAGCTTAGGAACTAGCAGATACAATGAGCAGTTCTTC
TRBJ2-1,16,-,TRBV9,-,CASSVSPSRSYNEQFF,TGTGCCAGCAGCGTCTCCCCTAGCAGGTCCTACAATGAGCAGTTCTTC
TRBJ2-7,15,once,TRBV7-3,TRBD2,CASSLTPSGGYEQYF,TGTGCCAGCAGCTTAACTCCTAGCGGGGGCTACGAGCAGTACTTC
TRBJ1-3,12,-,TRBV28,TRBD1,CASSLRVGTEYF,TGTGCCAGCAGCCTTCGCGTCGGGACAGAATATTTT
TRBJ1-1,13,-,TRBV11-3,-,CASSLQGNTEAFF,TGTGCCAGCAGCTTACAGGGGAACACTGAAGCTTTCTTT
TRBJ2-1,15,-,TRBV6-5,TRBD2,CASSYLASGFNEQFF,TGTGCCAGCAGTTATTTGGCTAGCGGGTTCAATGAGCAGTTCTTC
TRBJ1-1,15,-,TRBV6-5,-,CASSYTGRRNTEAFF,TGTGCCAGCAGTTACACAGGACGGAGGAACACTGAAGCTTTCTTT
TRBJ2-1,15,-,TRBV6-5,TRBD2,CASRLSGRAYNEQFF,TGTGCCAGCAGACTCAGCGGGAGGGCCTACAATGAGCAGTTCTTC
TRBJ1-1,15,-,TRBV12-5,TRBD1,CASGPSLTGEAEAFF,TGTGCTAGTGGTCCCTCGTTGACAGGGGAGGCTGAAGCTTTCTTT
TRBJ2-5,14,-,TRBV5-4,TRBD2,CASSPDGGTETQYF,TGTGCCAGCAGCCCTGACGGGGGGACAGAGACCCAGTACTTC
TRBJ1-1,16,-,TRBV7-3,-,CASSPSGRGWGTEAFF,TGTGCCAGCAGCCCCTCGGGGCGGGGGTGGGGCACTGAAGCTTTCTTT
TRBJ1-2,16,-,TRBV7-6,-,CASSAKGERGDYGYTF,TGTGCCAGCAGCGCAAAAGGGGAAAGAGGAGACTATGGCTACACCTTC
TRBJ2-7,14,-,TRBV15,-,CATSRDQGGYEQYF,TGTGCCACCAGCAGAGATCAGGGGGGCTACGAGCAGTACTTC
TRBJ2-5,13,-,TRBV12-3/TRBV12-4,-,CASSFRVQETQYF,TGTGCCAGCAGTTTTCGAGTCCAAGAGACCCAGTACTTC
TRBJ2-1,13,-,TRBV24-1,TRBD2,CATSDWRGGEQFF,TGTGCCACCAGTGATTGGCGGGGGGGGGAGCAGTTCTTC
TRBJ1-1,13,-,TRBV6-5,-,CASTPLSRVEAFF,TGTGCCAGCACCCCCCTGAGCAGGGTTGAAGCTTTCTTT
TRBJ2-3,15,-,TRBV24-1,-,CATSDSSRAADTQYF,TGTGCCACCAGTGATTCGTCTAGAGCCGCAGATACGCAGTATTTT
TRBJ2-3,14,-,TRBV6-5,TRBD2,CASTPGLASDTQYF,TGTGCCAGCACCCCGGGACTAGCGTCAGATACGCAGTATTTT
TRBJ1-5,14,-,TRBV2,-,CASRAGNRNQPQHF,TGTGCCAGCAGGGCAGGGAATCGTAATCAGCCCCAGCATTTT
TRBJ1-2,13,-,TRBV5-4,-,CASSLDGNYGYTF,TGTGCCAGCAGCTTGGACGGTAACTATGGCTACACCTTC
TRBJ2-2,15,few,TRBV15,TRBD2,CATSIGLAGAGELFF,TGTGCCACCAGCATCGGACTAGCGGGAGCCGGGGAGCTGTTTTTT
TRBJ2-5,14,-,TRBV19,TRBD2,CASSPGLAGETQYF,TGTGCCAGTAGTCCGGGACTAGCGGGCGAGACCCAGTACTTC
TRBJ1-5,14,-,TRBV7-9,TRBD1,CASSLAGGDQPQHF,TGTGCCAGCAGCTTAGCAGGGGGCGACCAGCCCCAGCATTTT
TRBJ1-2,11,-,TRBV27,TRBD1,CAIRDRVGYTF,TGTGCCATCCGGGACAGGGTTGGCTACACCTTC
TRBJ2-3,15,-,TRBV30,-,CASTARDLSTDTQYF,TGTGCCTCGACCGCCCGGGATCTCAGCACAGATACGCAGTATTTT
TRBJ2-1,16,-,TRBV19,TRBD2,CASRGTSGRVSNEQFF,TGTGCCAGTAGGGGGACTAGCGGGAGGGTGAGCAATGAGCAGTTCTTC
TRBJ1-1,16,-,TRBV6-5,TRBD1,CASSLGQGAGITEAFF,TGTGCCAGCAGTTTGGGACAGGGGGCTGGTATCACTGAAGCTTTCTTT
TRBJ1-2,16,-,TRBV5-1,TRBD1,CASSPLRGQGVVGYTF,TGCGCCAGCAGCCCCCTGCGGGGACAGGGGGTGGTGGGCTACACCTTC
TRBJ1-3,13,-,TRBV28,TRBD1,CASRRQGGNTIYF,TGTGCCAGCAGGAGACAGGGTGGAAACACCATATATTTT